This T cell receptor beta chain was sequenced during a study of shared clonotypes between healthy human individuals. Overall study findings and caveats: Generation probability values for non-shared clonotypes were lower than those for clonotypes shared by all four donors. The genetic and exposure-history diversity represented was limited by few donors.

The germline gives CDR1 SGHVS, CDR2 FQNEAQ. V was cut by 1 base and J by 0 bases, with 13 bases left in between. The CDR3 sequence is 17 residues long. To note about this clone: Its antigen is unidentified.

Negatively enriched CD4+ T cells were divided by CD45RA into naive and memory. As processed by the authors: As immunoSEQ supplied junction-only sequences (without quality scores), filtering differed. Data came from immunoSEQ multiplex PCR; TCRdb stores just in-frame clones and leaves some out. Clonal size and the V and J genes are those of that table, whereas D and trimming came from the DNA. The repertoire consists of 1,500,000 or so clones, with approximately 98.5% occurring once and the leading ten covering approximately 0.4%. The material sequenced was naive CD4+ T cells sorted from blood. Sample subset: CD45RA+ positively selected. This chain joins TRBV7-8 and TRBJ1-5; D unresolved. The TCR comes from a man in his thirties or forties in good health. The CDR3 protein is CASSLGPSQYSNQPQHF. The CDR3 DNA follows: TGTGCCAGCAGCTTAGGTCCCAGCCAATATAGCAATCAGCCCCAGCATTTT.